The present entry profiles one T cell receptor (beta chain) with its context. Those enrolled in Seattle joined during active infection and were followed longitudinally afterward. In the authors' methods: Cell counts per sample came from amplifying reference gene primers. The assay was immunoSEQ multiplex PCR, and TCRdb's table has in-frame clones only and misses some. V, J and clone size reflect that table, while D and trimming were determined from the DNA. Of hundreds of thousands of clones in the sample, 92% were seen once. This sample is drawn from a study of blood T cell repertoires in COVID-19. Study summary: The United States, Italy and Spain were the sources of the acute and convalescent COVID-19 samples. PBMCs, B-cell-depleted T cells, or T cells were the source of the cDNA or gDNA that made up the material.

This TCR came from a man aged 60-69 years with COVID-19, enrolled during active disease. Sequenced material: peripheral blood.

For the CDR3, the DNA is TGCGCCAGCAGCTCACTAGCGGGGGGCTACAATGAGCAGTTCTTC. Translating it yields CASSSLAGGYNEQFF. The genes are TRBV5-1 and TRBJ2-1; 12 bases line up with TRBD2. Germline loops: CDR1 SGHRS, CDR2 YFSETQ. Trimming at V came to 3 bases and at J to 3 bases, leaving 1 base not matched to a gene. The CDR3 contains 15 residues.